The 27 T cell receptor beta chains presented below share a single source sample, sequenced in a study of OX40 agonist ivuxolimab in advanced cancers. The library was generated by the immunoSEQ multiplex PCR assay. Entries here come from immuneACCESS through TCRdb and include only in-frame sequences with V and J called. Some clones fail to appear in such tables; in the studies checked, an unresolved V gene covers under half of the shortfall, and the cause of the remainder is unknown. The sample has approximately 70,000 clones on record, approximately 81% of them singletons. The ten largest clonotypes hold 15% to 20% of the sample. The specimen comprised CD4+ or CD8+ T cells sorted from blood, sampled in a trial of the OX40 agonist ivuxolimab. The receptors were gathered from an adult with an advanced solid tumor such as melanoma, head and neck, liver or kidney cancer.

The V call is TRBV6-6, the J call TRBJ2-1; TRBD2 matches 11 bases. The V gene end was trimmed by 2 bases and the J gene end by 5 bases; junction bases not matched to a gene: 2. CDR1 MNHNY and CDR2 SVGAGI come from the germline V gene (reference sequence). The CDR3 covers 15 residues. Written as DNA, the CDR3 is TGTGCCAGCAGTTACATAGCGGGAGGGAACAATGAGCAGTTCTTC. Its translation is CASSYIAGGNNEQFF.

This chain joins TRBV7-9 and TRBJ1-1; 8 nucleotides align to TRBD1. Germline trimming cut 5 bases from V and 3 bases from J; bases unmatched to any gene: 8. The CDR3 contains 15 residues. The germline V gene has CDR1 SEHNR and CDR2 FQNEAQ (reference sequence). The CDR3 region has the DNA TGTGCCAGCAGCCCTACAGGGGGTGCGTACACTGAAGCTTTCTTT. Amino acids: CASSPTGGAYTEAFF.

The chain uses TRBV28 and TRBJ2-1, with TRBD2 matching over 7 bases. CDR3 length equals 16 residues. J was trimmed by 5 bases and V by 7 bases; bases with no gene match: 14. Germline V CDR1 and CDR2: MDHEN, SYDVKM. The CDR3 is CASTERAGVDNNEQFF. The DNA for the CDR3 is TGTGCCAGCACCGAGAGGGCGGGAGTGGATAACAATGAGCAGTTCTTC. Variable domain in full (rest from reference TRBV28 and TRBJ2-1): DVKVTQSSRYLVKRTGEKVFLECVQDMDHENMFWYRQDPGLGLRLIYFSYDVKMKEKGDIPEGYSVSREKKERFSLILESASTNQTSMYLCASTERAGVDNNEQFFGPGTRLTVL.

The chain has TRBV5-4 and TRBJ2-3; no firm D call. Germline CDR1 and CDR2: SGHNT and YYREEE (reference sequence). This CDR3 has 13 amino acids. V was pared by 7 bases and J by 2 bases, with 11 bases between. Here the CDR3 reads CASRPDNTDTQYF. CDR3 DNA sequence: TGTGCCAGCCGACCCGACAACACAGATACGCAGTATTTT. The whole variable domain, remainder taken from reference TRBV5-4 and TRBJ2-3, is ETGVTQSPTHLIKTRGQQVTLRCSSQSGHNTVSWYQQALGQGPQFIFQYYREEENGRGNFPPRFSGLQFPNYSSELNVNALELDDSALYLCASRPDNTDTQYFGPGTRLTVL.

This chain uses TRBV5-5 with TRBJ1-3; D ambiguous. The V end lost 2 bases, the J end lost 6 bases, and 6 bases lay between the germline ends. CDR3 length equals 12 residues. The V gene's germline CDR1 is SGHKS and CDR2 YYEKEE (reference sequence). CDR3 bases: TGTGCCAGCAGCTTAAGCGCAAACACCATATATTTT. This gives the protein CASSLSANTIYF. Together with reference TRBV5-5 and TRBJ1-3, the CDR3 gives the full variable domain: DAGVTQSPTHLIKTRGQQVTLRCSPISGHKSVSWYQQVLGQGPQFIFQYYEKEERGRGNFPDRFSARQFPNYSSELNVNALLLGDSALYLCASSLSANTIYFGEGSWLTVV.

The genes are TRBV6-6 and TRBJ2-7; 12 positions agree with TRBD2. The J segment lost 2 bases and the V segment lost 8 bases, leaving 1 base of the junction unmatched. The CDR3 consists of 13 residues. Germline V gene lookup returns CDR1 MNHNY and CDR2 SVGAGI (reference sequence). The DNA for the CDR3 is TGTGCCAGCGGGACTAGCGGGCCCTACGAGCAGTACTTC. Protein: CASGTSGPYEQYF.

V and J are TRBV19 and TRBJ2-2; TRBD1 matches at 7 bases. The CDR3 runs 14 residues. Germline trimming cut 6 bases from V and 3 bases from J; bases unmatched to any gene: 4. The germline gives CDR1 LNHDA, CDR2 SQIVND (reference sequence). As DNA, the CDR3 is TGTGCCAGTAGAAAGGGGGCGCACACCGGGGAGCTGTTTTTT. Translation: CASRKGAHTGELFF.

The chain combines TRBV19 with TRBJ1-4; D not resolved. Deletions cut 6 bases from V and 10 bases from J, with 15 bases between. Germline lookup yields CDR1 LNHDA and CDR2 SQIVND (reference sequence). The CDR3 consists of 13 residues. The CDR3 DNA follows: TGTGCCAGTAGCCCCGTGATGGAGGGAAAACTGTTTTTT. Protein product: CASSPVMEGKLFF.

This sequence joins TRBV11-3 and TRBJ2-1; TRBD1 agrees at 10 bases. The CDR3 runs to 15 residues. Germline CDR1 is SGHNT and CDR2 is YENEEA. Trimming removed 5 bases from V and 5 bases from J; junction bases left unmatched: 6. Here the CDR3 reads CASSPRDRGNNEQFF. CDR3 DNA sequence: TGTGCCAGCAGCCCTCGGGACAGGGGTAACAATGAGCAGTTCTTC. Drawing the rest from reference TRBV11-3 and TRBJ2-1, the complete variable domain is EAGVVQSPRYKIIEKKQPVAFWCNPISGHNTLYWYLQNLGQGPELLIRYENEEAVDDSQLPKDRFSAERLKGVDSTLKIQPAELGDSAVYLCASSPRDRGNNEQFFGPGTRLTVL.

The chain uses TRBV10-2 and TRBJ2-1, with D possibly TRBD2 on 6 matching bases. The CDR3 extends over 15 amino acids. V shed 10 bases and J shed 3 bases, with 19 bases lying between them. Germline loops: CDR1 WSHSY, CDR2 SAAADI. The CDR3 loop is CAIRPGSGRYNEQFF. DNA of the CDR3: TGCGCCATCCGCCCTGGCAGCGGGCGCTACAATGAGCAGTTCTTC.

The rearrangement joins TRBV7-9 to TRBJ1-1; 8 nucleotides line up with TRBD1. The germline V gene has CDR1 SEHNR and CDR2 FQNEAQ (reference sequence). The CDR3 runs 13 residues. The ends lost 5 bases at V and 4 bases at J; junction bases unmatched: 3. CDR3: CASSGQGGTEAFF. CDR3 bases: TGTGCCAGCAGCGGACAGGGAGGCACTGAAGCTTTCTTT.

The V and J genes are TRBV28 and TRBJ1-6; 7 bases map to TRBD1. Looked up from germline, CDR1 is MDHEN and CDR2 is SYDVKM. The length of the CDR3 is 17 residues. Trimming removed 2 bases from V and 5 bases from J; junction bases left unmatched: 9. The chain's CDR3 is CASSLPPGQRNNSPLHF. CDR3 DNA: TGTGCCAGCAGTTTACCCCCGGGACAGAGGAATAATTCACCCCTCCACTTT.

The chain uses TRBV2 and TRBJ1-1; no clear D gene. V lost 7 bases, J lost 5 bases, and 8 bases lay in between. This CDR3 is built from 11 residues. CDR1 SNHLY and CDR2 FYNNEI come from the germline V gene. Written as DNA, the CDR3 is TGTGCCAGCACGGGATGGACTGAAGCTTTCTTT. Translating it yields CASTGWTEAFF.

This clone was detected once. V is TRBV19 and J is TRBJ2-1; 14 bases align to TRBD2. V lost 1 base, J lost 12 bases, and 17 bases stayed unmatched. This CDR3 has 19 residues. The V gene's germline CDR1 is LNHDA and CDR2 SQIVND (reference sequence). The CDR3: CASSIVGDPGTSGSSSQFF. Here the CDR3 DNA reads TGTGCCAGTAGTATAGTGGGGGACCCCGGGACTAGCGGGAGTAGTTCGCAGTTCTTC.

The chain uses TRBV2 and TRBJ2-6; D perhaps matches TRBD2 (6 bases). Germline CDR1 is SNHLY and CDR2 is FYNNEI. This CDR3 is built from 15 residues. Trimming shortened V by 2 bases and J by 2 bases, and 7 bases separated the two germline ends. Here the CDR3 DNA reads TGTGCCAGCAGTGAACGGAGGGCTGGGGCCAACGTCCTGACTTTC. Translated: CASSERRAGANVLTF.

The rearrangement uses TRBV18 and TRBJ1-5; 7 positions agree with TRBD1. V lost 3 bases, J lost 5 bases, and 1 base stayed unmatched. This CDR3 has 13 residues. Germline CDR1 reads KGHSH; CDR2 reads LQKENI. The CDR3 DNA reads TGTGCCAGCTCACCTCAGGGGGATCAGCCCCAGCATTTT. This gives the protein CASSPQGDQPQHF.

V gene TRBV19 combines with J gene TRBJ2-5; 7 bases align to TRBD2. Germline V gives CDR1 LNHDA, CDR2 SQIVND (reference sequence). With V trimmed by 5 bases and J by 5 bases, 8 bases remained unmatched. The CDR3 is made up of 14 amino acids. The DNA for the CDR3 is TGTGCCAGTAGTCCCCGAGATAGCGGGGAGACCCAGTACTTC. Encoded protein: CASSPRDSGETQYF.

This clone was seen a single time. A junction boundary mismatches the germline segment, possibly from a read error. The CDR3 DNA sequence: TGCGCCAGCAACTTGGCGACAGGGGGCATGAATACGCAGTATTTT. Translation gives CASNLATGGMNTQYF. The chain has TRBV5-1 and TRBJ2-3, with 10 bases lining up with TRBD1. The CDR3 is made up of 15 amino acids. Germline V lookup: CDR1 SGHRS, CDR2 YFSETQ.

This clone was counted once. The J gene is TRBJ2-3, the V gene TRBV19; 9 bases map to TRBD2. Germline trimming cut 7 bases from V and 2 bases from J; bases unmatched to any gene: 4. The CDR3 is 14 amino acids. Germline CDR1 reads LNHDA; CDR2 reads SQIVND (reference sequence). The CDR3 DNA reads TGTGCCAGTAACAGCGGGAGGCTCACAGATACGCAGTATTTT. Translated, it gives CASNSGRLTDTQYF.

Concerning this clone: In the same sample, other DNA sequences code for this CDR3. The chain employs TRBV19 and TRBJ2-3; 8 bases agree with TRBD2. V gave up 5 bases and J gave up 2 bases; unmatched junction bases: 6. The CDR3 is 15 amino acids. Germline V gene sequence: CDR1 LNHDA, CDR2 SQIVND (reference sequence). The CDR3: CASSPREGPTDTQYF. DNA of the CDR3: TGTGCCAGTAGTCCCCGGGAGGGGCCCACAGATACGCAGTATTTT.

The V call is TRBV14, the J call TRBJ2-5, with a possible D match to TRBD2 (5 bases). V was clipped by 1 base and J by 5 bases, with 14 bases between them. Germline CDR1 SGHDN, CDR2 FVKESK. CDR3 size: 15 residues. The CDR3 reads CASSQGAALEETQYF. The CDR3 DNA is TGTGCCAGCAGCCAAGGAGCGGCCCTGGAGGAGACCCAGTACTTC.

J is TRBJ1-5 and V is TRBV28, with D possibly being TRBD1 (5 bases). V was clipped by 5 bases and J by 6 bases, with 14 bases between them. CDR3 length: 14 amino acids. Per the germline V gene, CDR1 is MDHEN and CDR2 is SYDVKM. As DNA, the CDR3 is TGTGCCAGCAGTCTAGTGGGGGAGGGTCAGCCCCAGCATTTT. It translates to CASSLVGEGQPQHF.

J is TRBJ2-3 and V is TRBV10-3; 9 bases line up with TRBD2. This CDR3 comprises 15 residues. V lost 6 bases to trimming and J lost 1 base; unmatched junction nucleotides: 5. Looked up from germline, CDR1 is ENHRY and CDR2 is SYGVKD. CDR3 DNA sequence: TGTGCCATCAGGTTAGCGGGAGAGGGCACAGATACGCAGTATTTT. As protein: CAIRLAGEGTDTQYF.

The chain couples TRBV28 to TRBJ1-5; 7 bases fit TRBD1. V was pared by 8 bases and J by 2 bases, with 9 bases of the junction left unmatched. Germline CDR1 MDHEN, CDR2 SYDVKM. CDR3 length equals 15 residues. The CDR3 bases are TGTGCCAGCTTAGCGGGGGACAGTCGCAATCAGCCCCAGCATTTT. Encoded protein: CASLAGDSRNQPQHF.

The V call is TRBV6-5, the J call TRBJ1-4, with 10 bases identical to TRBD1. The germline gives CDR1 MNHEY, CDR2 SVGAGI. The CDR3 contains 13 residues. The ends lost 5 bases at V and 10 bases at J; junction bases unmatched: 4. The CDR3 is CASSRTGGVKLFF. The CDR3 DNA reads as TGTGCCAGCAGTAGGACAGGGGGAGTAAAACTGTTTTTT.

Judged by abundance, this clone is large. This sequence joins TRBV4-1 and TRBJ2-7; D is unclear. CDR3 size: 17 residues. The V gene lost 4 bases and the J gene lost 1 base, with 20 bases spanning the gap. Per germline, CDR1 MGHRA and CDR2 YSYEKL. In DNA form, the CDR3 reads TGCGCCAGCAGCCTAGAACTGAGAGGTATGGGGTCCTACGAGCAGTACTTC. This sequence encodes CASSLELRGMGSYEQYF.

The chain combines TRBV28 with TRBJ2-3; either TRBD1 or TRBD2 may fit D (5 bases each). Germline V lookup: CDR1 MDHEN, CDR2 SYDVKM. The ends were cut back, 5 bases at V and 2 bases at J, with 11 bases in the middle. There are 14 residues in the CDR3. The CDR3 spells CASSNGANTDTQYF. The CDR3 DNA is TGTGCCAGCAGTAACGGGGCTAACACAGATACGCAGTATTTT.